These 24 T cell receptor beta chains were sequenced from one sample in a study of blood T cell repertoires in COVID-19. The method was immunoSEQ multiplex PCR; TCRdb's version includes in-frame clones alone and lacks a portion of them. The sample yields about 260,000 clones, approximately 81% seen once. The material sequenced was peripheral blood. The receptors derive from a man aged 60 to 75 with acute or convalescent COVID-19.

The CDR3 DNA follows: TGTGCCAGCAGTTTACGGGGGGCGCTCCCAGATACGCAGTATTTT. The encoded protein is CASSLRGALPDTQYF. The chain links TRBV28 to TRBJ2-3; tentatively, D is TRBD2 (7 bases). Germline V gene data show CDR1 as MDHEN and CDR2 as SYDVKM. V lost 2 bases to trimming and J lost 4 bases, with 13 bases between them. The CDR3 covers 15 residues.

This clone showed up just a few times. The chain uses TRBV19 and TRBJ1-1, with 7 nucleotides matching TRBD1. The germline V gene has CDR1 LNHDA and CDR2 SQIVND (reference sequence). The CDR3 contains 13 residues. Trimming at V came to 5 bases and at J to 3 bases, leaving 3 bases not matched to a gene. CDR3 nucleotides: TGTGCCAGTAGTCCAGGGGGGCACACTGAAGCTTTCTTT. This sequence encodes CASSPGGHTEAFF.

This chain uses TRBV10-3 with TRBJ2-3; D perhaps matches TRBD1 (5 bases). The germline CDR1 and CDR2 sequences are ENHRY and SYGVKD. This CDR3 is 15 amino acids long. V shed 5 bases and J shed 0 bases, with 12 bases lying between them. The CDR3 region has the DNA TGTGCCATCAGTCAGGACATCTCTAGCACAGATACGCAGTATTTT. It specifies CAISQDISSTDTQYF.

A single count supports this clone. This chain links TRBV9 with TRBJ1-1; TRBD1 might be the D (6 bases). The CDR3 extends over 15 amino acids. The germline V and J ends were trimmed by 0 bases and 1 base, with 10 bases remaining between them. Looked up from germline, CDR1 is SGDLS and CDR2 is YYNGEE. The DNA of the CDR3 is TGTGCCAGCAGCGTAGATCACAGGGCGAACACTGAAGCTTTCTTT. It yields the protein CASSVDHRANTEAFF.

The chain is built from TRBV14 and TRBJ2-5, with 8 bases that match TRBD1. The J segment lost 14 bases and the V segment lost 6 bases, leaving 8 bases of the junction unmatched. CDR3 length equals 11 residues. The germline V gene has CDR1 SGHDN and CDR2 FVKESK. CDR3 amino acids: CASSPDRGLYF. The CDR3 region has the DNA TGTGCCAGCAGTCCCGACAGGGGCCTTTACTTC.

The chain employs TRBV27 and TRBJ2-7; TRBD2 matches at 9 bases. Germline V gives CDR1 MNHEY, CDR2 SMNVEV (reference sequence). J gave up 0 bases and V 5 bases, and 2 bases lay outside the gene matches. This CDR3 comprises 14 residues. The CDR3 spells CASSRTSDSYEQYF. CDR3 DNA sequence: TGTGCCAGCAGTCGGACTAGCGACTCCTACGAGCAGTACTTC.

The chain has TRBV5-1 and TRBJ1-5; TRBD1 agrees at 8 bases. This CDR3 spans 15 amino acids. V was pared by 2 bases and J by 6 bases, with 7 bases of the junction left unmatched. Germline V gene lookup returns CDR1 SGHRS and CDR2 YFSETQ. CDR3 nucleotide sequence: TGCGCCAGCAGCTTATCAGGGGGCGCCGGTCAGCCCCAGCATTTT. Protein sequence: CASSLSGGAGQPQHF.

The chain couples TRBV30 to TRBJ2-2; D perhaps matches TRBD1 (6 bases). The germline CDR1 and CDR2 sequences are GTSNPN and SVGIG (reference sequence). Trimming took 3 bases from V and 5 from J, leaving 7 bases between them. The CDR3 spans 12 residues. The CDR3 DNA reads as TGTGCCTGGAGGACAGGTACCGGGGAGCTGTTTTTT. Amino acid sequence: CAWRTGTGELFF.

The rearrangement links TRBV28 to TRBJ2-2, with unresolved D. The V end lost 2 bases, the J end lost 5 bases, and 3 bases lay between the germline ends. The germline CDR1 and CDR2 sequences are MDHEN and SYDVKM. CDR3 length: 12 residues. CDR3 region: CASSLVTGELFF. CDR3 DNA sequence: TGTGCCAGCAGTTTAGTAACCGGGGAGCTGTTTTTT.

CDR3 loop: CASSTLAGGTDTQYF. CDR3 bases: TGCGCCAGCTCAACCCTAGCGGGGGGAACAGATACGCAGTATTTT. The rearrangement joins TRBV10-2 to TRBJ2-3, with 11 bases that match TRBD2. Germline CDR1 is WSHSY and CDR2 is SAAADI. J was trimmed by 3 bases and V by 8 bases; bases with no gene match: 7. This CDR3 spans 15 amino acids.

The chain couples TRBV12-3 or TRBV12-4 to TRBJ1-2, with a tentative D call TRBD1 (6 bases). Trimming removed 5 bases from V and 4 bases from J, with 8 bases in between. The CDR3 sequence is 12 residues long. The chain's CDR3 is CASSRGSYGYTF. The CDR3 DNA reads as TGTGCCAGCAGTAGGGGGTCCTATGGCTACACCTTC.

This chain links TRBV5-1 with TRBJ1-1; no clear D. Trimming pared 5 bases from V and 3 bases from J, leaving 14 bases between. The length of the CDR3 is 14 residues. Germline assignment: CDR1 SGHRS and CDR2 YFSETQ. The CDR3 DNA follows: TGCGCCAGCAGACCGACTGAATGGGACACTGAAGCTTTCTTT. Protein sequence: CASRPTEWDTEAFF.

The chain employs TRBV6-5 and TRBJ2-3; 8 positions match TRBD1. CDR1 MNHEY and CDR2 SVGAGI come from the germline V gene. Germline trimming cut 5 bases from V and 5 bases from J; bases unmatched to any gene: 6. The CDR3 runs to 14 residues. In DNA form, the CDR3 reads TGTGCCAGCAGTCGACAGGGGAGTGGAGATACGCAGTATTTT. As protein: CASSRQGSGDTQYF.

The chain joins TRBV19 to TRBJ2-7; D is ambiguous. Between the trimmed V and J ends, which lost 4 bases and 0 bases, there was a span of 7 bases. The CDR3 extends over 13 amino acids. The germline CDR1 and CDR2 sequences are LNHDA and SQIVND (reference sequence). The CDR3 loop reads CASSNDNSYEQYF. The CDR3 bases are TGTGCCAGTAGTAACGACAACTCCTACGAGCAGTACTTC.

The V and J genes are TRBV3-1 (or the pseudogene TRBV3-2) and TRBJ2-7; D gene uncertain. The length of the CDR3 is 14 residues. Per the germline V gene, CDR1 is LGHDT and CDR2 is YNNKEL (reference sequence). V was clipped by 4 bases and J by 3 bases, with 13 bases between them. In nucleotides, the CDR3 is TGTGCCAGCAGCCGGGCAGTCTTGTTCTACGAGCAGTACTTC. Amino acid sequence: CASSRAVLFYEQYF.

The V and J genes are TRBV6-5 and TRBJ2-1, with 13 nucleotides matching TRBD2. The CDR3 length is 13 residues. The germline V gene encodes CDR1 MNHEY and CDR2 SVGAGI. Unmatched junction bases numbered 1, after V lost 6 bases and J lost 8 bases. The CDR3 is CASRLAGGDEQFF. The CDR3 nucleotides read TGTGCCAGCAGACTAGCGGGGGGGGATGAGCAGTTCTTC.

This clone appeared a single time. V and J are TRBV7-2 and TRBJ2-7; D remains ambiguous. Germline CDR1 SGHTA, CDR2 FQGNSA. The CDR3 has 15 amino acids. The V end was cut by 5 bases, the J end by 2 bases, with 16 bases between. The CDR3 region is CASSPLVTAAYEQYF. The CDR3 DNA sequence: TGTGCCAGCAGCCCCCTGGTGACGGCGGCCTACGAGCAGTACTTC.

The V and J genes are TRBV6-5 and TRBJ1-2; 7 bases align to TRBD1. The V and J ends lost 2 bases and 2 bases, in that order; junction bases with no gene match: 2. Germline-derived CDR1 and CDR2 are MNHEY and SVGAGI. The CDR3 is made up of 14 amino acids. The CDR3 DNA is TGTGCCAGCAGTTACGGACAGGTGAACTATGGCTACACCTTC. It is translated as CASSYGQVNYGYTF.

There are a few counts of this clone. The rearrangement joins TRBV5-1 to TRBJ1-1; possible D gene TRBD1, 5 bases. Germline V gene data show CDR1 as SGHRS and CDR2 as YFSETQ. The ends were cut back, 0 bases at V and 10 bases at J, with 16 bases in the middle. The CDR3 has 14 residues. CDR3 region: CASSLESGNIGAFF. In DNA form, the CDR3 reads TGCGCCAGCAGCTTGGAGTCAGGGAATATCGGAGCTTTCTTT. The full variable domain, rest sourced from reference TRBV5-1 and TRBJ1-1, is KAGVTQTPRYLIKTRGQQVTLSCSPISGHRSVSWYQQTPGQGLQFLFEYFSETQRNKGNFPGRFSGRQFSNSRSEMNVSTLELGDSALYLCASSLESGNIGAFFGQGTRLTVV.

The genes are TRBV21-1 and TRBJ2-1; the table's D call, TRBD2, was not checked against the DNA. TRBV21-1 is a pseudogene locus. The CDR3 length is 16 residues. The CDR3 DNA follows: TGTGCCAGCAGCAAGGGGAGGGGAGTCAGGGGCGATGAGCAGTTCTTC. It encodes CASSKGRGVRGDEQFF.

The rearrangement links TRBV7-2 to TRBJ2-7; TRBD1 agrees at 7 bases. Germline V gives CDR1 SGHTA, CDR2 FQGNSA. CDR3 size: 15 residues. V was pared by 0 bases and J by 4 bases, with 6 bases of the junction left unmatched. The DNA for the CDR3 is TGTGCCAGCAGCTTAGCGCCGACAGGGTTATACGAGCAGTACTTC. Translated: CASSLAPTGLYEQYF. Drawing the rest from reference TRBV7-2 and TRBJ2-7, the complete variable domain is GAGVSQSPSNKVTEKGKDVELRCDPISGHTALYWYRQSLGQGLEFLIYFQGNSAPDKSGLPSDRFSAERTGGSVSTLTIQRTQQEDSAVYLCASSLAPTGLYEQYFGPGTRLTVT.

The chain recombines TRBV7-9 with TRBJ1-5, with 9 bases that match TRBD1. This CDR3 spans 17 amino acids. CDR1 and CDR2 (germline): SEHNR, FQNEAQ (reference sequence). Losses at the gene ends were 5 bases for V and 1 base for J; bases not matched to a gene: 9. CDR3 region: CASSTWTGTGSNQPQHF. The CDR3 bases are TGTGCCAGCAGCACCTGGACCGGGACAGGGAGCAATCAGCCCCAGCATTTT.

The V and J genes are TRBV5-3 and TRBJ2-7, with 9 positions matching TRBD1. TRBV5-3 falls under the ORF class, with uncertain function. The CDR3 is 15 residues long. Unmatched junction bases numbered 8, after V lost 7 bases and J lost 0 bases. The chain's CDR3 is CARHPGTGLSYEQYF. CDR3 DNA sequence: TGTGCCAGACACCCAGGGACAGGGCTCTCCTACGAGCAGTACTTC.

CDR3 in DNA: TGTGCCAGCAGTCTCTCCTTCAGGGGCTCTTACAATGAGCAGTTCTTC. It specifies CASSLSFRGSYNEQFF. This sequence joins TRBV28 and TRBJ2-1, with D tentatively TRBD1 (6 bases). Germline lookup yields CDR1 MDHEN and CDR2 SYDVKM. V was trimmed by 5 bases and J by 4 bases, leaving 18 bases between them. This CDR3 is built from 16 residues.